Listed here are 11 T cell receptor beta chains from one sample, sequenced in a study of T cell responses to AZD1222 COVID-19 vaccine. Produced via immunoSEQ multiplex PCR; TCRdb's table is partial and in-frame only. The table lists 95,000 to 100,000 clones, 86% of them singletons. This sample comprised peripheral blood, obtained on day 0 of AZD1222 vaccination. The receptors originated from an adult in good health.

The rearrangement uses TRBV3-1 (or the pseudogene TRBV3-2) and TRBJ2-1; 10 nucleotides line up with TRBD2. CDR1 is LGHDT, CDR2 YNNKEL, per germline (reference sequence). The CDR3 runs 16 residues. With V trimmed by 2 bases and J by 4 bases, 5 bases remained unmatched. CDR3 residues: CASSQQAGGGYNEQFF. The CDR3 DNA reads TGTGCCAGCAGCCAACAAGCGGGAGGGGGATACAATGAGCAGTTCTTC.

In this sample, this clone turned up once. The V gene is TRBV5-5, the J gene TRBJ1-2; 7 nucleotides match TRBD1. The CDR3 runs 15 residues. The germline gives CDR1 SGHKS, CDR2 YYEKEE (reference sequence). Losses at the gene ends were 0 bases for V and 4 bases for J; bases not matched to a gene: 6. The DNA of the CDR3 is TGTGCCAGCAGCTTGGGACAGGGAAGAGGCTATGGCTACACCTTC. Protein: CASSLGQGRGYGYTF.

The chain is built from TRBV7-3 and TRBJ2-1; TRBD1 might be the D (5 bases). This CDR3 has 15 residues. Germline values: CDR1 SGHTA, CDR2 FQGTGA. V was shortened by 5 bases and J by 0 bases, with 11 bases between the two germline ends. The DNA of the CDR3 is TGTGCCAGCAGCCCCAGGGTTAGCTCCTACAATGAGCAGTTCTTC. Amino acids: CASSPRVSSYNEQFF.

The rearrangement links TRBV2 to TRBJ2-7, with a possible D match to TRBD1 (5 bases). There are 12 residues in the CDR3. Germline V gives CDR1 SNHLY, CDR2 FYNNEI. The V gene lost 6 bases and the J gene lost 5 bases, with 11 bases spanning the gap. The CDR3 here is CASRDNTDEQYF. In DNA, the CDR3 is TGTGCCAGCAGGGACAATACGGACGAGCAGTACTTC.

There are a few counts of this clone. The chain has TRBV19 and TRBJ1-1, with D unresolved. This CDR3 spans 17 amino acids. From germline, CDR1 is LNHDA and CDR2 SQIVND (reference sequence). The V end was cut by 5 bases, the J end by 4 bases, with 23 bases between. As DNA, the CDR3 is TGTGCCAGTAGTCCGAATGCCCTGGGGAGGTGGGTCACTGAAGCTTTCTTT. Its translation: CASSPNALGRWVTEAFF. The entire variable domain, with the rest obtained from reference TRBV19 and TRBJ1-1, is as follows: DGGITQSPKYLFRKEGQNVTLSCEQNLNHDAMYWYRQDPGQGLRLIYYSQIVNDFQKGDIAEGYSVSREKKESFPLTVTSAQKNPTAFYLCASSPNALGRWVTEAFFGQGTRLTVV.

This chain links TRBV6-2 or TRBV6-3 with TRBJ2-7, with D perhaps matching TRBD2 (5 bases). Germline V lookup: CDR1 MNHEY, CDR2 SVGEGT. V lost 4 bases and J lost 3, with 10 bases in between. This CDR3 comprises 13 residues. CDR3 nucleotide sequence: TGTGCCAGCAGTTCTGCGGGCAGCTACGAGCAGTACTTC. Translation gives CASSSAGSYEQYF.

The chain links TRBV4-3 to TRBJ2-5; 12 bases match TRBD2. The CDR3 runs 16 residues. V was pared by 1 base and J by 4 bases, with 4 bases of the junction left unmatched. Germline CDR1 and CDR2: LGHNA and YSLEER. CDR3 DNA: TGCGCCAGCAGCCAAGGACTAGCGGGAGCGGGAGAGACCCAGTACTTC. It translates to CASSQGLAGAGETQYF.

This clone was picked up one time. The gene calls are TRBV13 and TRBJ2-7, with TRBD1 identical over 7 bases. This CDR3 region has 15 residues. Trimming took 5 bases from V and 3 from J; bases not matched to a gene: 10. From germline, CDR1 is PRHDT and CDR2 FYEKMQ (reference sequence). The chain's CDR3 is CASSPQGDARYEQYF. In DNA, the CDR3 is TGTGCCAGCAGCCCGCAGGGGGATGCCCGCTACGAGCAGTACTTC.

The genes are TRBV5-6 and TRBJ1-2; D is unclear. V gave up 7 bases and J gave up 8 bases, with 18 bases separating them. This CDR3 has 13 residues. Germline lookup yields CDR1 SGHDT and CDR2 YYEEEE. CDR3: CASVVNDFRGYTF. The CDR3 region has the DNA TGTGCCAGCGTGGTCAACGATTTTAGAGGCTACACCTTC.

This clone came up a few times. The chain carries TRBV30 and TRBJ2-3, with D unresolved. CDR1 and CDR2 (germline): GTSNPN, SVGIG (reference sequence). Trimming cost V 1 base and J 7 bases, with 9 bases left between them. The CDR3 is 12 amino acids. The CDR3 region has the DNA TGTGCCTGGAGTGATACGAGAAATACGCAGTATTTT. It encodes CAWSDTRNTQYF.

The chain carries TRBV12-3 or TRBV12-4 and TRBJ2-7, with D tentatively TRBD2 (5 bases). V was clipped by 7 bases and J by 0 bases, with 10 bases between them. The CDR3 is 13 residues long. The CDR3: CASTTRYSYEQYF. In DNA form, the CDR3 reads TGTGCCAGCACCACTAGGTACTCCTACGAGCAGTACTTC.